The entry that follows covers one TCR beta chain sequence. This clone occurred once. No cognate antigen has been identified for it. No per-base quality is available; no much larger clone lies one base away. The data belong to a study of cytomegalovirus exposure and HLA in healthy donors (dated 2017 in TCRdb). Study-level background: An earlier analysis of several hundred of the donors reported about 250 Gb of sequence data and roughly 110 million unique TCR beta sequences from some 180 million T cells. An early release that covered roughly 600 HLA-typed donors contained approximately 300 gigabases of sequencing data and 85 million to 100 million unique TCR sequences. Of the 398 genotyped donors, over 70% fell in the genetic ancestry cluster associated with self-reported Caucasian donors. The study aimed to test whether signatures of past pathogen exposure could be identified by cataloging public T cell receptors. The study profiled the T cell repertoires of hundreds of subjects by immunosequencing and related them to cytomegalovirus serostatus. Along with the approximately 700-subject first cohort, a separate validation cohort of approximately 110 different subjects was used. To predict cytomegalovirus infection status, the study brought together high-throughput TCR immunosequencing, statistical association of individual TCRs with disease status, and machine learning. A later analysis re-analyzed previously published TCR beta repertoires from 600 to 850 donors and added high-resolution HLA genotyping to study TCR occurrence patterns. Rather than using new phenotypic data, the later analysis identified candidate immune exposures from TCR beta sequences and from how often those sequences occurred across donors. An earlier analysis of fewer than 700 of the donors applied high-throughput TCR beta sequencing to assess whether each TCR beta V gene segment acted as functional or pseudogenic. Donor age, sex, ethnicity and CMV serostatus were collected together with the repertoire data. In a later genetic analysis, genome-wide SNP genotypes for 398 of the 666 donors were used, and that subset was treated as a discovery cohort. Every discovery cohort repertoire had been produced on one sequencing platform. HLA typing included class I and class II loci at four-digit resolution. The number of typed donors differed by locus: about 620-630 for A, B, C, DRB1 and DQB1; some 540 for DQA1; fewer than 610 for DPA1; and around 490 for DPB1. Because of strong linkage in the cohort, four or five DR-DQ haplotypes were treated as single units for association and clustering. Across around 400 genotyped donors of the cohort, an average of roughly 200,000 unique TCR beta nucleotide sequences per donor were sequenced, and 15% to 20% of those sequences were non-productive.

The cohort comprised some 680 healthy bone marrow donors. All cohort members were sampled while nominally healthy, although unrecorded immune exposures were likely present. The donor was CMV seropositive and belonged to the group of 250 to 300 seropositive cohort members. A peripheral blood sample was collected from each donor, and TCR beta sequencing was performed on peripheral blood mononuclear cells. The Qiagen DNeasy Blood Extraction Kit was used to extract genomic DNA from the blood cell samples. The CDR3, cysteine through phenylalanine, is 14 amino acids long. Only CDR3 DNA remains: 42 bases, in frame from the first base. The germline V gene provides CDR1 MNHEY and CDR2 SVGAGI. The library was prepared using the immunoSEQ multiplex PCR assay. The multiplex PCR relied on a mix of 60 forward primers for TCR Vbeta segments and 13 reverse primers for TCR Jbeta segments. The CDR3 region of rearranged TCR beta genes was amplified from genomic DNA with a multiplex PCR assay. Amplified TCR beta libraries were sequenced as 87-base-pair reads on the Illumina HiSeq System. For the original study's pipeline: A later analysis tallied 75 million to 95 million unique TCR beta chains across the 600 to 700 repertoires, and about 12 million of those chains were shared by two or more donors. To remove PCR and sequencing errors, raw reads were error-corrected and collapsed into unique sequences using a nearest-neighbor algorithm that merged closely related sequences. To assign V, D and J gene segments, CDR3 sequences were aligned to IMGT reference sequences. Each retained sequence needed at least a six-nucleotide match to both a V gene segment and a J gene segment. Rearrangements were called productive when the CDR3 lacked stop codons and stayed in frame with V and J; all others were non-productive. Following IMGT convention, CDR3 was defined as the stretch from the second conserved V-encoded cysteine up to the conserved J-encoded phenylalanine. The earlier analysis of about 560 of the donors excluded any sequence lacking an unambiguous match to a single V gene segment. An earlier analysis of about 600 of the donors called V segments functional above 56.7% productive rearrangements and segregating when the between-donor standard deviation exceeded 5%. A statistical classification framework was built for diagnosing cytomegalovirus status from the catalog of TCR beta chain sequences. V and J gene assignment, in a later analysis, came from comparing TCR nucleotide sequences with IMGT/GENE-DB human TR gene sequences. A later analysis assigned CDR3 sequences and most-parsimonious VDJ recombination scenarios with the TCRdist pipeline. A later analysis defined each TCR beta chain by its CDR3 amino acid sequence plus V-gene family, and excluded reads lacking a unique V-gene family. As a way to deal with suspected cross-contamination and a sequencing artifact, a later analysis dropped nearly 600 nucleotide sequences that were highly shared and had low generation probability. A later analysis calculated a clonal expansion index for each public chain from normalized within-repertoire ranks of inferred template counts. Generation probabilities in a later analysis came from a VDJ recombination model fitted to out-of-frame rearrangements, and those results were checked against IGoR. In a later analysis, hypergeometric tests were used to score TCR-TCR, TCR-HLA and TCR-CMV co-occurrence, with a repertoire-size bias correction applied to TCR pairs. To estimate false discovery rates, a later analysis permuted the HLA or CMV assignments 20 times. A later analysis grouped co-occurring TCRs with DBSCAN, adding TCRdist sequence similarity when clustering within HLA-allele-positive subsets. Co-occurrence clustering excluded repertoires with fewer than 30,000 or more than 120,000 public chains, plus five with anomalous nucleotide sharing. TCRdb mirrors the immuneACCESS table, restricted to in-frame sequences. Some clones are absent from its copies; in checked studies, under half trace to an unresolved V gene, and the reason for the others is unknown. V and J calls plus clone size are reproduced from that table; the DNA served to infer D and trimming. This sample is represented by about 170,000 clones; 78% of them were singletons. The ten most abundant clones make up over 10% of the sample.

What the work shows at the level of the full study, not this receptor alone: Specific HLA alleles were associated with roughly 16,000 TCR beta sequences at a false discovery rate of 0.05 in a later analysis. A later analysis found that most CMV-associated TCR beta chains appeared HLA-restricted, with HLA associations seemingly driven largely by CMV exposure. In vitro tests confirmed that a few of the cytomegalovirus-associated TCR beta chains recognize cytomegalovirus antigens. In the study, 150 to 200 TCR beta chains were listed as associated with cytomegalovirus. Only TCR beta chains were sequenced in this cohort, and the absence of alpha or paired-chain data limited detectable features. When HLA alleles, especially DR and DQ, strongly co-occurred, attributing TCR associations to individual alleles was difficult. According to a later genetic analysis, donors in an Asian-associated ancestry cluster had fewer N-insertions in productive TCRs than the roughly 670-donor mean. HLA typing was unavailable for some donors at each locus, so association tests used only the typed subset. A further reported finding was that TCR beta sequences accurately predicted the HLA-A and HLA-B alleles for most subjects in the first cohort. Because counts were too low, about 18 rarely observed V segments, including chromosome 9 orphons, were left out of the earlier analysis of several hundred of the donors. In an earlier analysis of 587 of the donors, most TCR beta V segments appeared in productive rearrangements about 87% or about 30% of the time, broadly matching IMGT annotations. The classifier was reported to diagnose cytomegalovirus status with high specificity and sensitivity in both the original cohort and the validation cohort. Linkage disequilibrium might explain the correlated functional status among segregating V segments, but an unknown experimental factor could not be excluded. Some IMGT-functional V segments, including TRBV6-2 and TRBV6-3, could not be distinguished by the 87-base-pair reads and were therefore excluded. Several of the top co-occurrence clusters appeared to be linked to parvovirus B19, influenza, CMV and Epstein-Barr virus, according to a later analysis. Compared with equally common non-associated chains, HLA-associated TCR beta chains in a later analysis were more clonally expanded and had lower generation probabilities. The sequencing pipeline was judged likely to have produced a cluster of highly shared sequence variants as a technical artifact. The only immune exposure information available for the cohort was CMV serostatus. According to a later analysis, TCR association rates differed among HLA loci, with DRB1 alleles showing the most associated TCRs and HLA-C alleles showing the fewest. According to the authors, the approach could potentially be generalized to other disease states and immunological phenotypes. The presence/absence analyses assumed that sequencing depth was roughly uniform across donors, and that assumption may not be true. In a later genetic analysis, a missense DCLRE1C variant was associated with V-gene and J-gene trimming of TCR beta chains, and the association was replicated in an independent cohort. Most TCR sequences were seen in very few donors, while some public TCRs were found in many individuals.

The V and J genes are TRBV6-5 and TRBJ2-5; 8 bases in the middle match TRBD1. TRBJ2-7 explains the end of the DNA better; the J call may be wrong. This clonotype originated in a woman between 45 and 65 years old in good health and CMV-seropositive. The sequenced material came from PBMCs. DNA sequence: TGTGCCAGCAGTTACCTACCAGGGGGCCACGAGCAGTACTTC. Its coded protein is CASSYLPGGHEQYF.